The 26 T cell receptor beta chains given below trace back to one sample, sequenced in a study of regulatory dendritic cells for organ transplantation. These receptors have no known antigen. Allogeneic regulatory or mature dendritic cells were co-cultured for less than 6 days with CFSE-labeled sorted T cells at 1:10. The assay was immunoSEQ multiplex PCR, and TCRdb's table has in-frame clones only and misses some. Of about 4,000 clones in the sample, 60% were seen once. Sample: memory CD8+ T cells from blood cultured with regulatory dendritic cells. Subset of the sample: CD45RO+ memory T cells. Source of these receptors: a human donor in good health.

A few counts support this clone. The V and J genes are TRBV7-6 and TRBJ1-5; tentative D call: TRBD1 (6 bases). With 1 base removed from V and 4 bases from J, the gap between germline ends came to 11 bases. The CDR3 is 15 residues long. Looked up from germline, CDR1 is SGHVS and CDR2 is FNYEAQ. CDR3 protein: CASSLEAGDNQPQHF. The CDR3 nucleotides read TGTGCCAGCAGCTTAGAGGCAGGGGATAATCAGCCCCAGCATTTT.

This clone was observed a handful of times. The DNA of the CDR3 is TGTGCCAGCAGCTTATCTTCTCGGACTGAAGCTTTCTTT. Translated: CASSLSSRTEAFF. The chain joins TRBV7-9 to TRBJ1-1; no reliable D call. Germline V gene lookup returns CDR1 SEHNR and CDR2 FQNEAQ (reference sequence). The V end was cut by 2 bases, the J end by 5 bases, with 9 bases between. This CDR3 contains 13 residues.

The chain employs TRBV7-8 and TRBJ2-1; 7 bases agree with TRBD2. The CDR3 has 17 residues. Germline CDR1 and CDR2: SGHVS and FQNEAQ. The V gene end was trimmed by 1 base and the J gene end by 2 bases; junction bases not matched to a gene: 8. In nucleotides, the CDR3 is TGTGCCAGCAGCTTAGTGTCGGCGGGGGATCCCTACAATGAGCAGTTCTTC. Its translation: CASSLVSAGDPYNEQFF.

This clone occurred once. The chain combines TRBV5-6 with TRBJ1-1, with TRBD1 identical over 7 bases. V was clipped by 4 bases and J by 5 bases; unmatched bases: 8. Germline CDR1 reads SGHDT; CDR2 reads YYEEEE. The CDR3 covers 14 residues. The CDR3 nucleotides are TGTGCCAGCAGCAGCGGACAGGCCAGAACTGAAGCTTTCTTT. It is translated as CASSSGQARTEAFF. Looking up the rest from reference TRBV5-6 and TRBJ1-1 gives the full variable domain: DAGVTQSPTHLIKTRGQQVTLRCSPKSGHDTVSWYQQALGQGPQFIFQYYEEEERQRGNFPDRFSGHQFPNYSSELNVNALLLGDSALYLCASSSGQARTEAFFGQGTRLTVV.

The genes are TRBV5-5 and TRBJ2-7; possibly TRBD2 for D (6 bases). This CDR3 has 15 residues. Germline V gene data show CDR1 as SGHKS and CDR2 as YYEKEE (reference sequence). Trimming pared 3 bases from V and 3 bases from J, leaving 16 bases between. Here the CDR3 reads CASSSGLRGNYEQYF. The CDR3 DNA follows: TGTGCCAGCAGCTCGGGACTCCGGGGGAACTACGAGCAGTACTTC.

The chain recombines TRBV5-8 with TRBJ1-2, with TRBD1 matching 7 bases. The V gene end was trimmed by 3 bases and the J gene end by 6 bases; junction bases not matched to a gene: 5. Germline assignment: CDR1 SGHTS and CDR2 YDEGEE. The CDR3 consists of 13 residues. CDR3 coding DNA: TGTGCCAGCAGCTCTACAGGGGTACATGGCTACACCTTC. Translation: CASSSTGVHGYTF.

This chain connects TRBV5-6 to TRBJ2-7, with D maybe TRBD1 (6 bases). Deletions cut 4 bases from V and 0 bases from J, with 20 bases between. The CDR3 has 17 amino acids. Germline V gene sequence: CDR1 SGHDT, CDR2 YYEEEE. The DNA for the CDR3 is TGTGCCAGCAGCGTATCCCTCTCCGGGACAAACTCCTACGAGCAGTACTTC. It encodes CASSVSLSGTNSYEQYF.

This clone is medium-sized in the sample. This chain connects TRBV5-5 to TRBJ1-2; TRBD1 might be the D (5 bases). CDR1 and CDR2 (germline): SGHKS, YYEKEE (reference sequence). The CDR3 is 14 residues long. V was cut by 4 bases and J by 6 bases, with 16 bases left in between. This CDR3 reads CASSLGGRADGYTF. The DNA for the CDR3 is TGTGCCAGCAGCCTGGGGGGGAGGGCAGATGGCTACACCTTC.

This rearrangement joins TRBV4-2 to TRBJ2-1; TRBD1 matches at 9 bases. Germline trimming cut 1 base from V and 9 bases from J; bases unmatched to any gene: 7. Germline assignment: CDR1 LGHNA and CDR2 YNFKEQ. The CDR3 sequence is 15 residues long. CDR3 DNA: TGTGCCAGCAGCCAAGTGGGAACAGGGGGCAGTGAGCAGTTCTTC. This translates into CASSQVGTGGSEQFF.

This chain uses TRBV6-5 with TRBJ2-7; 10 nucleotides align to TRBD1. The CDR3 is 14 residues long. Trimming removed 4 bases from V and 5 bases from J; junction bases left unmatched: 5. Per the germline V gene, CDR1 is MNHEY and CDR2 is SVGAGI. CDR3 DNA: TGTGCCAGCAGTTTGGACAGGGGGGGCCACGAGCAGTACTTC. It encodes CASSLDRGGHEQYF.

The chain has TRBV5-6 and TRBJ1-6, with D hard to call. Germline CDR1 is SGHDT and CDR2 is YYEEEE. The CDR3 is made up of 15 amino acids. The V end was cut by 0 bases, the J end by 2 bases, with 6 bases between. CDR3 sequence: CASSLGAPYNSPLHF. For the CDR3, the DNA is TGTGCCAGCAGCTTGGGGGCCCCCTATAATTCACCCCTCCACTTT. The full variable domain, its missing parts supplied by reference TRBV5-6 and TRBJ1-6, is DAGVTQSPTHLIKTRGQQVTLRCSPKSGHDTVSWYQQALGQGPQFIFQYYEEEERQRGNFPDRFSGHQFPNYSSELNVNALLLGDSALYLCASSLGAPYNSPLHFGNGTRLTVT.

CDR3 coding DNA: TGTGCCAGCAGCTCATTGCTAGCGGGGGAGTACGAGCAGTACTTC. Translation: CASSSLLAGEYEQYF. The gene calls are TRBV7-9 and TRBJ2-7; 10 bases line up with TRBD2. The CDR3 has 15 amino acids. CDR1 is SEHNR and CDR2 is FQNEAQ in the germline V gene (reference sequence). V lost 4 bases to trimming and J lost 4 bases; unmatched junction nucleotides: 7.

This clone counts as medium-sized (0.01 to 0.1%). The genes are TRBV10-3 and TRBJ2-7; 7 bases are a match to TRBD1. CDR1 is ENHRY, CDR2 SYGVKD, per germline. The CDR3 loop spans 15 amino acids. With 0 bases clipped from V and 2 bases from J, the junction kept 4 bases outside the gene matches. CDR3 DNA: TGTGCCATCAGTGAGTCGTCAGGGGGTACCTACGAGCAGTACTTC. It encodes CAISESSGGTYEQYF.

CDR3 protein: CASSPSMTVEKLFF. Here the CDR3 DNA reads TGTGCCAGCTCACCAAGTATGACAGTAGAAAAACTGTTTTTT. The V call is TRBV18, the J call TRBJ1-4; tentative D call: TRBD1 (5 bases). Germline values: CDR1 KGHSH, CDR2 LQKENI. V was clipped by 2 bases and J by 8 bases, with 12 bases between them. This CDR3 comprises 14 residues.

By frequency in the sample, this clone is medium-sized (0.01 to 0.1%). J is TRBJ2-1 and V is TRBV7-8; 10 bases line up with TRBD2. The CDR3 contains 16 residues. V dropped 4 bases and J dropped 9; count of bases not matched to a gene: 12. Germline V gene lookup returns CDR1 SGHVS and CDR2 FQNEAQ. This chain's CDR3 is CASSSRRGSGGSEQFF. The CDR3 DNA follows: TGTGCCAGCAGCTCCCGGCGGGGTAGCGGGGGGAGTGAGCAGTTCTTC. Variable domain in full (rest from reference TRBV7-8 and TRBJ2-1): GAGVSQSPRYKVAKRGQDVALRCDPISGHVSLFWYQQALGQGPEFLTYFQNEAQLDKSGLPSDRFFAERPEGSVSTLKIQRTQQEDSAVYLCASSSRRGSGGSEQFFGPGTRLTVL.

Relative to its sample, this clone is medium-sized. This chain joins TRBV6-1 and TRBJ1-4, with D possibly being TRBD1 (5 bases). Germline CDR1 and CDR2: MNHNS and SASEGT. V was trimmed by 1 base and J by 10 bases, leaving 19 bases between them. The CDR3 loop spans 16 amino acids. The CDR3 DNA follows: TGTGCCAGCAGTGAAGAGTTTTTCAGGGAAAGTGGAAAACTGTTTTTT. This translates into CASSEEFFRESGKLFF.

The V gene is TRBV28, the J gene TRBJ1-6, with a possible D match to TRBD1 (5 bases). Germline loops: CDR1 MDHEN, CDR2 SYDVKM. With 1 base removed from V and 9 bases from J, the gap between germline ends came to 13 bases. The CDR3 spans 15 residues. CDR3 sequence reads: CASSLFGGDSSPLHF. CDR3 nucleotide sequence: TGTGCCAGCAGTTTATTTGGAGGGGATAGTTCACCCCTCCACTTT.

CDR3 in amino acids: CSGGGTGNEKLFF. CDR3 sequence (DNA): TGCAGCGGGGGCGGGACAGGTAACGAAAAACTGTTTTTT. The chain couples TRBV29-1 to TRBJ1-4, with TRBD1 identical over 8 bases. Losses at the gene ends were 7 bases for V and 8 bases for J; bases not matched to a gene: 9. Germline-derived CDR1 and CDR2 are SQVTM and ANQGSEA. The CDR3 totals 13 residues.

The chain has TRBV27 and TRBJ2-2; no clear D gene. Germline V gives CDR1 MNHEY, CDR2 SMNVEV (reference sequence). V was trimmed by 2 bases and J by 2 bases, leaving 3 bases between them. CDR3 length: 13 residues. CDR3 DNA sequence: TGTGCCAGCAGTTTAGTAAACACCGGGGAGCTGTTTTTT. Translated, it gives CASSLVNTGELFF.

The chain uses TRBV7-9 and TRBJ1-1, with 9 bases aligning to TRBD1. Per the germline V gene, CDR1 is SEHNR and CDR2 is FQNEAQ (reference sequence). This CDR3 comprises 15 residues. The ends lost 2 bases at V and 3 bases at J; junction bases unmatched: 4. CDR3 protein: CASSLLTGGHTEAFF. In nucleotides, the CDR3 is TGTGCCAGCAGCTTATTAACAGGGGGCCACACTGAAGCTTTCTTT.

Only a few counts were recorded for this clone. This chain connects TRBV4-1 to TRBJ2-5; D unresolved. Germline V CDR1 and CDR2: MGHRA, YSYEKL. CDR3 length equals 17 residues. Trimming pared 0 bases from V and 2 bases from J, leaving 16 bases between. Here the CDR3 reads CASSQDNLRFGQETQYF. Here the CDR3 DNA reads TGCGCCAGCAGCCAAGACAACTTAAGATTCGGGCAAGAGACCCAGTACTTC.

This clone is classed as medium-sized. The chain combines TRBV11-3 with TRBJ2-1; 8 nucleotides match TRBD2. Germline assignment: CDR1 SGHNT and CDR2 YENEEA. V was pared by 1 base and J by 0 bases, with 8 bases of the junction left unmatched. This CDR3 spans 18 amino acids. The CDR3 nucleotides read TGTGCCAGCAGCTTAGGCGGGGGGTCGGGAGGCTCCTACAATGAGCAGTTCTTC. Translation: CASSLGGGSGGSYNEQFF.

This chain links TRBV7-8 with TRBJ2-1, with TRBD2 matching 9 bases. Germline CDR1 is SGHVS and CDR2 is FQNEAQ. V trimming: 1 base; J trimming: 6 bases; junction bases outside the gene matches: 4. The length of the CDR3 is 15 residues. CDR3 region: CASSLGGGALNEQFF. CDR3 coding DNA: TGTGCCAGCAGCTTAGGCGGGGGGGCTCTCAATGAGCAGTTCTTC.

This chain links TRBV30 with TRBJ1-5; D may be TRBD1 (6 bases). CDR1 and CDR2 (germline): GTSNPN, SVGIG (reference sequence). The V and J ends lost 1 base and 6 bases respectively, with 13 bases between them. This CDR3 has 14 amino acids. CDR3 nucleotides: TGTGCCTGGAGTGGACGACAGGACAGTCAGCCCCAGCATTTT. Amino acids: CAWSGRQDSQPQHF.

This clone has only a few counts. V is TRBV19 and J is TRBJ2-3, with a weak D call TRBD1 (6 bases). V lost 4 bases to trimming and J lost 2 bases, with 13 bases between them. The CDR3 covers 15 residues. Germline CDR1 is LNHDA and CDR2 is SQIVND (reference sequence). The CDR3 sequence: CASSTYRALTDTQYF. The CDR3, as DNA: TGTGCCAGTAGTACCTACAGGGCCCTCACAGATACGCAGTATTTT.

This clone is hyperexpanded by share. CDR3 residues: CASRERGGTTNEQFF. As DNA, the CDR3 is TGTGCCAGCAGAGAGAGGGGAGGGACTACCAATGAGCAGTTCTTC. The chain carries TRBV11-3 and TRBJ2-1, with TRBD2 matching 7 bases. Germline values: CDR1 SGHNT, CDR2 YENEEA. This CDR3 contains 15 residues. V shed 6 bases, J shed 6 bases, and the junction held 11 bases outside the gene matches. Drawing the rest from reference TRBV11-3 and TRBJ2-1, the complete variable domain is EAGVVQSPRYKIIEKKQPVAFWCNPISGHNTLYWYLQNLGQGPELLIRYENEEAVDDSQLPKDRFSAERLKGVDSTLKIQPAELGDSAVYLCASRERGGTTNEQFFGPGTRLTVL.